This T cell receptor beta chain was found in a study of shared clonotypes between healthy human individuals. An approximately 200 ng quantity of DNA, 30,000 to 35,000 T cell genomes, went into the sorted-subset replicate PCRs. Produced via immunoSEQ multiplex PCR; TCRdb's table is partial and in-frame only. The sample consists of fewer than 850,000 clones, 80% to 95% of them appearing once. Donors were healthy HIV-negative adults without recently reported acute infections or vaccinations. This clone was recorded once. Its antigen is undetermined. This CDR3 comprises 12 residues. Germline V lookup: CDR1 LNHDA, CDR2 SQIVND (reference sequence). V was shortened by 1 base and J by 6 bases, with 6 bases between the two germline ends. Study findings and constraints: Naive subsets tended to show greater estimated richness than memory subsets. Non-shared clonotypes were found to have lower generation probabilities than the clonotypes that were shared by all four of the sorted-subset donors.

This TCR was recovered from a man between 18 and 29 years old in good health. Some clones in this sample may be carry-over from other donors' samples. The specimen sequenced was memory CD8+ T cells from PBMCs. Stated subset: CD45RO+ cells pooled with CCR7-negative TemRA cells. The chain links TRBV19 to TRBJ1-1; D remains ambiguous. The CDR3 DNA follows: TGTGCCAGTAGTATAGGGGTGTCTGAAGCTTTCTTT. It specifies CASSIGVSEAFF.